The rows below give T cell receptor beta chains drawn from one sample of a study of cytotoxic CD8 clonotypes in ibrutinib-treated CLL. Repertoires were generated with immunoSEQ multiplex PCR, while TCRdb's copy carries only in-frame clones and drops some. The table records approximately 20,000 clones, around 85% of them present only once. Specimen: PBMCs, collected before ibrutinib treatment. The source is a human donor with chronic lymphocytic leukemia. Each CDR3 is given with its conserved first and last residue. D genes are given only for firm matches. Clone size, where shown, is once, few, many, or a class for clones that have expanded.

v_call	clone_size	j_call	d_call	cdr3_aa	cdr3_nt
TRBV4-2	NA	TRBJ2-2	TRBD2	CASSQQTSGGVNTGELFF	TGTGCCAGCAGCCAACAAACTAGCGGGGGAGTGAACACCGGGGAGCTGTTTTTT
TRBV7-9	NA	TRBJ2-1	NA	CASSLVSSYNEQFF	TGTGCCAGCAGCTTAGTCTCCTCCTACAATGAGCAGTTCTTC
TRBV10-3	NA	TRBJ2-7	NA	CAPPAVVNEQYF	TGTGCCCCACCAGCGGTGGTTAACGAGCAGTACTTC
TRBV6-6	NA	TRBJ2-5	NA	CASSYGQETQYF	TGTGCCAGCAGTTACGGCCAAGAGACCCAGTACTTC
TRBV19	NA	TRBJ1-1	NA	CASSPTRRGGTEAFF	TGTGCCAGTAGTCCGACGCGCCGAGGGGGAACTGAAGCTTTCTTT
TRBV7-6	NA	TRBJ2-7	TRBD2	CASSLQGGVSYEQYF	TGTGCCAGCAGCTTGCAGGGAGGGGTATCCTACGAGCAGTACTTC
TRBV27	few	TRBJ1-5	TRBD1	CASGGPGGPNQPQHF	TGTGCCAGCGGGGGGCCAGGGGGGCCCAATCAGCCCCAGCATTTT
TRBV19	NA	TRBJ2-7	TRBD2	CASSIDLMGVAGGYGEQYF	TGTGCCAGTAGTATAGATCTTATGGGAGTAGCGGGGGGTTACGGCGAGCAGTACTTC
TRBV6-1	NA	TRBJ1-1	NA	CASRGRADTEAFF	TGTGCCAGCAGGGGCAGGGCTGACACTGAAGCTTTCTTT
TRBV4-1	NA	TRBJ2-3	NA	CASSQVSRLSTDTQYF	TGCGCCAGCAGCCAAGTGTCCAGGCTTAGCACAGATACGCAGTATTTT
TRBV10-2	once	TRBJ2-3	NA	CASSFGGDTQYF	TGCGCCAGCAGCTTCGGTGGAGATACGCAGTATTTT
TRBV5-4	NA	TRBJ2-7	NA	CASSSHLANEQYF	TGTGCCAGCAGCTCACACCTAGCGAACGAGCAGTACTTC
TRBV7-2	NA	TRBJ2-5	NA	CASSDWGRQETQYF	TGTGCCAGCAGCGACTGGGGCAGACAAGAGACCCAGTACTTC
TRBV21-1	NA	TRBJ2-5	NA	CASSDGTAPSRVETQYF	TGTGCCAGCAGCGATGGGACAGCTCCTTCACGGGTAGAGACCCAGTACTTC
TRBV5-6	NA	TRBJ2-5	NA	CASVILGTPQETQYF	TGTGCCAGCGTAATCTTAGGGACTCCCCAAGAGACCCAGTACTTC
TRBV15	once	TRBJ1-1	TRBD1	CATSGSTAGTGGEAFF	TGTGCCACCAGCGGTTCCACGGCAGGGACAGGGGGTGAAGCTTTCTTT
TRBV10-3	once	TRBJ2-2	NA	CAISEQGSTTGELFF	TGTGCCATCAGTGAGCAAGGCAGTACCACCGGGGAGCTGTTTTTT
TRBV10-1	NA	TRBJ2-5	NA	CASSENQGETQYF	TGCGCCAGCAGTGAAAATCAGGGAGAGACCCAGTACTTC
TRBV9	NA	TRBJ2-3	NA	CASRSRDPPDTQYF	TGTGCCAGCAGATCGAGGGACCCACCAGATACGCAGTATTTT
TRBV28	NA	TRBJ2-4	NA	CASSFDKLNIQYF	TGTGCCAGCAGTTTCGACAAATTAAACATTCAGTACTTC
TRBV9	NA	TRBJ2-7	NA	CASSVDPTLSYEQYF	TGTGCCAGCAGCGTAGATCCGACCCTGTCGTACGAGCAGTACTTC
TRBV5-4	NA	TRBJ2-3	TRBD2	CASSLDPSGGALNTQYF	TGTGCCAGCAGCTTGGATCCTAGCGGGGGGGCCTTAAATACGCAGTATTTT
TRBV7-3	NA	TRBJ1-2	NA	CASGQYYGYTF	TGTGCCAGCGGACAGTACTATGGCTACACCTTC
TRBV7-9	NA	TRBJ1-1	NA	CASSLVQGKTEAFF	TGTGCCAGCAGCTTAGTACAGGGAAAAACTGAAGCTTTCTTT
TRBV4-1	medium-sized	TRBJ1-1	NA	CASSQVGTLNTEAFF	TGCGCCAGCAGCCAAGTAGGGACACTTAACACTGAAGCTTTCTTT
TRBV7-2	NA	TRBJ2-1	NA	CASSLRGGLNEQFF	TGTGCCAGCAGCTTGCGAGGAGGACTCAATGAGCAGTTCTTC
TRBV5-4	few	TRBJ2-5	NA	CASRSDYGEETQYF	TGTGCCAGCAGGTCCGACTATGGCGAGGAGACCCAGTACTTC
TRBV9	few	TRBJ2-3	TRBD1	CASSEQGTGGSRTDTQYF	TGTGCCAGCAGCGAGCAAGGGACAGGGGGCAGTCGGACAGATACGCAGTATTTT
TRBV11-2	few	TRBJ1-6	NA	CASSRMGADNSPLHF	TGTGCCAGCAGCCGAATGGGGGCGGATAATTCACCCCTCCACTTT
TRBV5-1	NA	TRBJ2-7	NA	CASARTTGSYEQYF	TGCGCCAGCGCAAGAACCACAGGATCCTACGAGCAGTACTTC
TRBV7-2	NA	TRBJ2-5	TRBD2	CASSLWRGGKETQYF	TGTGCCAGCAGCTTATGGCGGGGGGGCAAGGAGACCCAGTACTTC
TRBV19	NA	TRBJ2-3	NA	CASSGGRRTDTQYF	TGTGCCAGTAGTGGGGGCAGGAGGACAGATACGCAGTATTTT
TRBV25-1	NA	TRBJ1-4	NA	CASSDLGGREGEKLFF	TGTGCCAGCAGTGACCTCGGGGGCAGGGAGGGGGAAAAACTGTTTTTT
TRBV9	few	TRBJ2-3	TRBD2	CASSEAGGHTDTQYF	TGTGCCAGCAGCGAAGCGGGGGGGCACACAGATACGCAGTATTTT
TRBV29-1	NA	TRBJ1-1	NA	CSERRVGDTEAFF	TGCAGCGAAAGGAGGGTAGGGGACACTGAAGCTTTCTTT
TRBV30	once	TRBJ1-2	NA	CAWSSYYGYTF	TGTGCCTGGAGTTCATACTATGGCTACACCTTC
TRBV19	NA	TRBJ2-1	NA	CASRPGLPYNEQFF	TGTGCCAGCCGACCGGGACTGCCCTACAATGAGCAGTTCTTC
TRBV2	NA	TRBJ1-1	NA	CASSEEGVGYTEAFF	TGTGCCAGCAGTGAAGAAGGGGTTGGGTACACTGAAGCTTTCTTT
TRBV5-4	NA	TRBJ1-1	NA	CASSLVVGGTEAFF	TGTGCCAGCAGCTTGGTTGTGGGAGGCACTGAAGCTTTCTTT
TRBV6-1	NA	TRBJ2-7	NA	CASSVRGAHEQYF	TGTGCCAGCAGTGTTAGGGGTGCACACGAGCAGTACTTC
TRBV7-2	NA	TRBJ2-5	NA	CASSLDPRQETQYF	TGTGCCAGCAGCTTAGACCCGAGGCAAGAGACCCAGTACTTC
TRBV5-1	few	TRBJ1-6	NA	CASSSDSFVSPLHF	TGCGCCAGCAGCTCGGACAGTTTTGTTTCACCCCTCCACTTT
TRBV5-6	NA	TRBJ1-1	NA	CASISGVMLTEAFF	TGTGCCAGCATCTCAGGTGTAATGCTGACTGAAGCTTTCTTT
TRBV11-2	NA	TRBJ1-1	NA	CASNWGAGTAFF	TGTGCCAGCAATTGGGGTGCAGGGACGGCTTTCTTT
TRBV6-4	NA	TRBJ1-5	NA	CASGVADGQPQHF	TGTGCCAGCGGAGTGGCAGATGGGCAGCCCCAGCATTTT
TRBV7-2	NA	TRBJ2-3	TRBD2	CASSLWGPGLAGGQDTQYF	TGTGCCAGCAGCTTATGGGGTCCGGGACTAGCGGGGGGGCAAGATACGCAGTATTTT
TRBV5-4	NA	TRBJ1-6	TRBD1	CASSLEGGQINSPLHF	TGTGCCAGCAGCTTGGAGGGGGGACAGATTAATTCACCCCTCCACTTT
TRBV14	NA	TRBJ2-1	NA	CASSQARGPSYNEQFF	TGTGCCAGCAGCCAAGCTCGCGGTCCCTCCTACAATGAGCAGTTCTTC
TRBV28	NA	TRBJ1-4	NA	CASSSPGAGEKLFF	TGTGCCAGCAGTTCCCCAGGGGCGGGTGAAAAACTGTTTTTT
TRBV5-1	NA	TRBJ2-2	TRBD2	CASSTRAGSTGELFF	TGCGCCAGCAGCACACGAGCGGGGAGTACCGGGGAGCTGTTTTTT
TRBV30	NA	TRBJ1-6	NA	CAWSDSRGRYSPLHF	TGTGCCTGGAGTGATTCCAGGGGACGCTATTCACCCCTCCACTTT
TRBV27	NA	TRBJ1-1	NA	CASRRWGRVTEAFF	TGTGCCAGCAGACGATGGGGTCGGGTCACTGAAGCTTTCTTT
TRBV19	once	TRBJ1-5	TRBD1	CASNPKGQGNQPQHF	TGTGCCAGTAATCCTAAGGGACAGGGCAATCAGCCCCAGCATTTT
TRBV7-2	NA	TRBJ1-5	TRBD1	CASSQGQGWGNQPQHF	TGTGCCAGCAGCCAAGGACAGGGATGGGGCAATCAGCCCCAGCATTTT